The subject of this entry is one TCR beta chain. Antigen specificity is unknown. This CDR3 has 14 residues. Germline V lookup: CDR1 SGHDT, CDR2 YYEEEE. The germline V and J ends were trimmed by 2 bases and 5 bases, with 13 bases remaining between them. Assay used: immunoSEQ multiplex PCR; TCRdb lists only in-frame clones, some missing. The sample carries tens of thousands of clones, 82% recorded once. This specimen belongs to a study of a mutant IDH1 vaccine in newly diagnosed glioma. The study's findings and limits: Pseudoprogression seemingly bore no relation to changes in top peripheral T cell clonotypes.

Time point defined: week 47, end of study. A single vaccine dose contained 300 ug of mutant IDH1 20-mer peptide, and topical imiquimod was used with it. This TCR came from a young man with glioma. Some clones in this sample may be carry-over from other donors' samples. The J gene is TRBJ2-5, the V gene TRBV5-6; no clear D gene. Specimen: PBMCs, collected from a glioma patient whose treatment included an IDH1 peptide vaccine. This CDR3 reads CASSFVTRHETQYF. As DNA, the CDR3 is TGTGCCAGCAGCTTTGTGACGAGGCACGAGACCCAGTACTTC.